The 9 T cell receptor beta chains below all came from one sample that was sequenced in a study of T-cell reconstitution after alpha-beta-depleted transplantation in children. Unique molecular identifiers were built into the TCRbeta library. In TCRdb, the PCR reads were re-called with MiXCR into one record per CDR3 protein. The repertoire has about 110,000 distinct CDR3 sequences, 23% of them found once; the top ten carry 8% to 11%. Sequencing used PBMCs, mostly from graft donor cells, obtained 180 days after TCRalphabeta/CD19-depleted stem cell transplant. The receptors shown here come from a male patient aged 2-10 years who had a stem cell transplant for chronic granulomatous disease, so the T cells may come from the graft donor.

The gene calls are TRBV3-1 and TRBJ2-7, with D unclear. Germline V gene sequence: CDR1 LGHDT, CDR2 YNNKEL (reference sequence). CDR3 length: 12 amino acids. V was shortened by 1 base and J by 6 bases, with 7 bases between the two germline ends. The CDR3 DNA follows: TGTGCCAGCAGCCAAGTAACCGGCGAGCAGTACTTC. Its protein product is CASSQVTGEQYF.

This clonotype was counted a few times. This chain uses TRBV10-2 with TRBJ2-3, with 9 bases identical to TRBD2. Trimming took 7 bases from V and 3 from J; bases not matched to a gene: 5. The CDR3 runs to 14 residues. The germline V gene encodes CDR1 WSHSY and CDR2 SAAADI. DNA for the CDR3: TGCGCCAGCAACCTAGCGGGAATGACAGATACGCAGTATTTT. This translates into CASNLAGMTDTQYF.

This chain connects TRBV10-1 to TRBJ2-2, with D perhaps being TRBD1 or TRBD2 (5 bases each). The V gene's germline CDR1 is WNHNN and CDR2 SYGVQD (reference sequence). The V and J ends lost 6 bases and 4 bases respectively, with 15 bases between them. The CDR3 has 15 residues. The CDR3 region has the DNA TGCGCCAGCAGCCCCGGGACCTCAATCACCGGGGAGCTGTTTTTT. It codes for CASSPGTSITGELFF.

This clonotype occurred many times. This chain uses TRBV5-1 with TRBJ1-2; D is perhaps TRBD1 (5 bases). Germline V gene sequence: CDR1 SGHRS, CDR2 YFSETQ. V lost 0 bases and J lost 2, with 8 bases in between. The length of the CDR3 is 14 residues. CDR3 residues: CASSLAGTNYGYTF. In DNA form, the CDR3 reads TGCGCCAGCAGCTTGGCAGGGACCAACTATGGCTACACCTTC.

CDR3 sequence (DNA): TGTGCCAGCAGCAACAACCCTCTGGCGGGAGTGACTACGCAGTATTTT. Translated: CASSNNPLAGVTTQYF. The rearrangement uses TRBV7-2 and TRBJ2-3, with 7 bases aligning to TRBD2. The length of the CDR3 is 16 residues. Germline loops: CDR1 SGHTA, CDR2 FQGNSA. Trimming took 5 bases from V and 8 from J; bases not matched to a gene: 16.

The CDR3, as DNA: TGCAGTGCTAATATTAATCCGGGACAGGGATTAGATCAGCCCCAGCATTTT. Its protein is CSANINPGQGLDQPQHF. V is TRBV20-1 and J is TRBJ1-5; 9 nucleotides line up with TRBD1. Germline trimming cut 4 bases from V and 5 bases from J; bases unmatched to any gene: 15. From germline, CDR1 is DFQATT and CDR2 SNEGSKA (reference sequence). CDR3 length equals 17 residues.

This clonotype occurred many times. The chain couples TRBV29-1 to TRBJ2-7; 9 nucleotides align to TRBD1. CDR3 length: 12 amino acids. J was trimmed by 6 bases and V by 4 bases; bases with no gene match: 4. Germline-derived CDR1 and CDR2 are SQVTM and ANQGSEA. As DNA, the CDR3 is TGCAGCGTTGCTGGACAGGGGATCGAGCAGTACTTC. Its translation: CSVAGQGIEQYF.

This clonotype has just a few counts. This chain joins TRBV27 and TRBJ2-2, with D uncertain. The CDR3 contains 15 residues. Germline CDR1 reads MNHEY; CDR2 reads SMNVEV (reference sequence). The V end lost 3 bases, the J end lost 5 bases, and 13 bases lay between the germline ends. CDR3 in amino acids: CASSFAPVRTGELFF. In DNA form, the CDR3 reads TGTGCCAGCAGTTTCGCTCCGGTCAGGACCGGGGAGCTGTTTTTT.

This clonotype appeared a few times. The chain combines TRBV27 with TRBJ2-7; no definite D call. Between the trimmed V and J ends, which lost 2 bases and 0 bases, there was a span of 11 bases. CDR3 length: 15 residues. Germline-derived CDR1 and CDR2 are MNHEY and SMNVEV (reference sequence). CDR3 residues: CASSLRGGSSYEQYF. The CDR3, as DNA: TGTGCCAGCAGTTTACGCGGTGGCAGCTCCTACGAGCAGTACTTC.